This TCR beta chain was sequenced during a study of T cells in Graves' hyperthyroidism and ophthalmopathy. Study-wide background: Peripheral blood was collected at initial diagnosis, before any treatment.

RNA transcripts provided the source from which TCR beta CDR3 regions were amplified. An initial round of RT-PCR targeting the TCR CDR3 relied on the HTBI primer set. TCRdb redid the calling of the multiplex PCR reads with MiXCR, one entry per CDR3 protein. The sample has 220,000 or so distinct CDR3 sequences, about 16% seen once. Study-level results: In blood, most of the thyroid clonotypes expanded above 0.001 were also present.

V was cut by 0 bases and J by 9 bases, with 12 bases left in between. The CDR3 totals 14 residues. The germline gives CDR1 MGHRA, CDR2 YSYEKL. This clonotype was seen repeatedly, ten times or more. Antigen specificity is unknown. For ophthalmopathy patients, the Clinical Activity Score was at least 3 and the NOSPECS grade at least 4; duration was under 3 months. Fresh peripheral blood, 10 ml, yielded the PBMCs. The sample was blood. This chain connects TRBV4-1 to TRBJ2-1; D is ambiguous. The receptor's source is a woman under 30 with Graves' ophthalmopathy. The CDR3 DNA follows: TGCGCCAGCAGCCAAGAGTACGATAGTAGTGAGCAGTTCTTC. Protein product: CASSQEYDSSEQFF.